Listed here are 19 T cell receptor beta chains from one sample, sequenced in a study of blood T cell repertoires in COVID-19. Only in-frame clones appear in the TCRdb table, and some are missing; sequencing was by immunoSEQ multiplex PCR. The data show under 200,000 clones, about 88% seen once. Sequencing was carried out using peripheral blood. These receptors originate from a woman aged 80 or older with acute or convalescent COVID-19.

CDR3 coding DNA: TGTGCCAGCAGTTACCCAACCGGGCAGTTCTTC. It is translated as CASSYPTGQFF. This sequence joins TRBV6-2 or TRBV6-3 and TRBJ2-1; no firm D call. CDR1 and CDR2 (germline): MNHEY, SVGEGT. The CDR3 totals 11 residues. V lost 2 bases, J lost 12 bases, and 8 bases lay in between.

This chain's CDR3 is CASSLAGTGYTGELFF. The CDR3 nucleotides read TGCGCCAGCAGCTTGGCGGGGACAGGGTATACCGGGGAGCTGTTTTTT. V gene TRBV5-1 combines with J gene TRBJ2-2, with 9 bases matching TRBD1. CDR3 size: 16 residues. V lost 0 bases to trimming and J lost 5 bases; unmatched junction nucleotides: 5. The V gene's germline CDR1 is SGHRS and CDR2 YFSETQ.

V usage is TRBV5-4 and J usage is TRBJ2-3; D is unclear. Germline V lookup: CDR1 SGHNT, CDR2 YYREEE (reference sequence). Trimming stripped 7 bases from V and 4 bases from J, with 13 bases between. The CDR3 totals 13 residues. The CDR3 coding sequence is TGTGCCAGCTACGGGTCGGCAGCAGATACGCAGTATTTT. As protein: CASYGSAADTQYF. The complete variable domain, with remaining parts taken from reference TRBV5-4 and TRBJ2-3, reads ETGVTQSPTHLIKTRGQQVTLRCSSQSGHNTVSWYQQALGQGPQFIFQYYREEENGRGNFPPRFSGLQFPNYSSELNVNALELDDSALYLCASYGSAADTQYFGPGTRLTVL.

CDR3 protein: CAISRQAPDSNEKLFF. Written as DNA, the CDR3 is TGTGCCATCAGTCGACAGGCTCCTGACTCCAATGAAAAACTGTTTTTT. V usage is TRBV10-3 and J usage is TRBJ1-4; D might be TRBD1 (6 bases). V was shortened by 5 bases and J by 5 bases, with 18 bases between the two germline ends. CDR1 and CDR2 (germline): ENHRY, SYGVKD. The CDR3 sequence is 16 residues long.

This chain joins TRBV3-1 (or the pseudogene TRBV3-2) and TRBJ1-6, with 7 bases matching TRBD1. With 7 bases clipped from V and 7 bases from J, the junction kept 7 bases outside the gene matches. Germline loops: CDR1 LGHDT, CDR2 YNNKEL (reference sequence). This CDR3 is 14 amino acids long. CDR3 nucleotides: TGTGCCAGCAATTACGGGACAGACAATTCACCCCTCCACTTT. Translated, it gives CASNYGTDNSPLHF.

Written as DNA, the CDR3 is TGTGCCAGCAGCTTGATCCGGGACACCGGGTTGAGCACTGAAGCTTTCTTT. Amino acids: CASSLIRDTGLSTEAFF. The gene calls are TRBV5-6 and TRBJ1-1, with D possibly TRBD1 on 6 matching bases. This CDR3 comprises 17 residues. Trimming cost V 1 base and J 4 bases, with 20 bases left between them. CDR1 is SGHDT and CDR2 is YYEEEE in the germline V gene.

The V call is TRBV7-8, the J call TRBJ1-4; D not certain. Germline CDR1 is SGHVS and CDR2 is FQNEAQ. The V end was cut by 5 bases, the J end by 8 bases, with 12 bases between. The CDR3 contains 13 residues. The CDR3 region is CASSPKTREKLFF. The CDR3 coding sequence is TGTGCCAGCAGCCCTAAGACACGAGAAAAACTGTTTTTT.

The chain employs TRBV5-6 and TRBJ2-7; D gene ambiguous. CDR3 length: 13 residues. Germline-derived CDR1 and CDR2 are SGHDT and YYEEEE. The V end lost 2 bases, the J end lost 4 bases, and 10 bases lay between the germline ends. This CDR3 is CASSFARFYEQYF. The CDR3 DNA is TGTGCCAGCAGCTTTGCTAGGTTTTACGAGCAGTACTTC.

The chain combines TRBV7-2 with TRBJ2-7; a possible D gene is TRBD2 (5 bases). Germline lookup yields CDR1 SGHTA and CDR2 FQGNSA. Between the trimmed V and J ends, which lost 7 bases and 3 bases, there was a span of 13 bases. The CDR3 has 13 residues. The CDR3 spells CASTPQRSYEQYF. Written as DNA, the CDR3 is TGTGCCAGCACCCCTCAGCGGAGCTACGAGCAGTACTTC.

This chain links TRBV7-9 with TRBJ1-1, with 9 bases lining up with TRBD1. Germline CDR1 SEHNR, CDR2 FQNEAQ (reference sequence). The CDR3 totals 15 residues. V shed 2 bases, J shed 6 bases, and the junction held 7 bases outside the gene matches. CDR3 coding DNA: TGTGCCAGCAGCTTACTCGGGACAGGGAGACCTGAAGCTTTCTTT. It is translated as CASSLLGTGRPEAFF.

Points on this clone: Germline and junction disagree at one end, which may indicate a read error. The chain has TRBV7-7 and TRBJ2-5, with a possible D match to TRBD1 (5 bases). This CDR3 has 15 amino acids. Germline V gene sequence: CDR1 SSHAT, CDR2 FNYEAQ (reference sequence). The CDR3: CASTPSLIRQETQYF. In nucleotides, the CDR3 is TGTGCTAGCACCCCGAGCTTAATCAGACAGGAGACCCAGTACTTC.

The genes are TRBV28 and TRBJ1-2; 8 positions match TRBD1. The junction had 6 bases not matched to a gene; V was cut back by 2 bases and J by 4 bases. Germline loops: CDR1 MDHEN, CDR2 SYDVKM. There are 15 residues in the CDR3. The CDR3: CASSLPPGGSYGYTF. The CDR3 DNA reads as TGTGCCAGCAGTTTACCCCCAGGGGGCAGCTATGGCTACACCTTC.

CDR3 loop: CASRLGLSGDNNEQFF. CDR3 DNA sequence: TGTGCCAGCAGGCTTGGCCTTAGCGGCGATAACAATGAGCAGTTCTTC. V is TRBV27 and J is TRBJ2-1; D may be TRBD2 (6 bases). V was pared by 6 bases and J by 5 bases, with 20 bases between. This CDR3 has 16 amino acids. Germline-derived CDR1 and CDR2 are MNHEY and SMNVEV (reference sequence).

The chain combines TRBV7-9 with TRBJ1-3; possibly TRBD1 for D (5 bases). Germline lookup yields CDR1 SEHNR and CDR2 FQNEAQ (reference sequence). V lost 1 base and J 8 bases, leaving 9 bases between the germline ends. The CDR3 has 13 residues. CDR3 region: CASSLDGGDTIYF. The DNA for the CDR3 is TGTGCCAGCAGCTTAGACGGGGGGGACACCATATATTTT.

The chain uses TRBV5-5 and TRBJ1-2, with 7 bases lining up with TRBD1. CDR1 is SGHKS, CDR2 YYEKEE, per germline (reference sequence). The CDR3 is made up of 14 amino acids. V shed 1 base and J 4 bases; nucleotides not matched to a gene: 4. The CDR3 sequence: CASSLTGTAYGYTF. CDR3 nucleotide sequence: TGTGCCAGCAGCTTGACCGGGACAGCCTATGGCTACACCTTC.

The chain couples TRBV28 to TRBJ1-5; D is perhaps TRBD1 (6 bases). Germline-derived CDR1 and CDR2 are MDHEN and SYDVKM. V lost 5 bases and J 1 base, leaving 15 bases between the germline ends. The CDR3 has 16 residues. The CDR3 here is CASSPGGGMSNQPQHF. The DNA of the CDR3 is TGTGCCAGCAGTCCTGGGGGGGGCATGAGCAATCAGCCCCAGCATTTT. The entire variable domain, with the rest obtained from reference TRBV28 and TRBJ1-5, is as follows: DVKVTQSSRYLVKRTGEKVFLECVQDMDHENMFWYRQDPGLGLRLIYFSYDVKMKEKGDIPEGYSVSREKKERFSLILESASTNQTSMYLCASSPGGGMSNQPQHFGDGTRLSIL.

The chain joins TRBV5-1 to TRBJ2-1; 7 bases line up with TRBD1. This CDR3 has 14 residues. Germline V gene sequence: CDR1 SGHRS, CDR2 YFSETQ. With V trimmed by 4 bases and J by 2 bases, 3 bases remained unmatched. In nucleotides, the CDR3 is TGCGCCAGCAGCCCGGACAGGCCCTACAATGAGCAGTTCTTC. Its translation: CASSPDRPYNEQFF.

The CDR3 spells CASSQSGGVQSNNEQFF. The CDR3 DNA sequence: TGTGCCAGCAGCCAATCCGGAGGGGTTCAATCTAACAATGAGCAGTTCTTC. The V and J genes are TRBV16 and TRBJ2-1; a possible D gene is TRBD2 (6 bases). This CDR3 has 17 amino acids. Trimming pared 0 bases from V and 5 bases from J, leaving 17 bases between. The V gene's germline CDR1 is KGHSY and CDR2 FQNENV.

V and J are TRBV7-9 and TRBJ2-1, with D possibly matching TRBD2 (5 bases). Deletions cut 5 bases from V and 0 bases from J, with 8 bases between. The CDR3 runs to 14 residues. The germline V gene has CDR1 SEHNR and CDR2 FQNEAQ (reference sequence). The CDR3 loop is CASSPEGSYNEQFF. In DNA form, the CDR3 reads TGTGCCAGCAGCCCAGAGGGCTCCTACAATGAGCAGTTCTTC.